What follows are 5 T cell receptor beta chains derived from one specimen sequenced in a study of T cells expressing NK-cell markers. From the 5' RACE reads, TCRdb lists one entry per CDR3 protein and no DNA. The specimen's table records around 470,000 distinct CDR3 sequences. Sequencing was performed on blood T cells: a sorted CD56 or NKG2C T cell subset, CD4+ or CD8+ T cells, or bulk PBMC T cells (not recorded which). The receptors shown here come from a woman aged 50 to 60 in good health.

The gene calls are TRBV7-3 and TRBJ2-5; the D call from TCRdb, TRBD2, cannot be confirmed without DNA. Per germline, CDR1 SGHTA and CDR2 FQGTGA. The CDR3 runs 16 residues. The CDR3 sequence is CASSSYGLAGEETQYF.

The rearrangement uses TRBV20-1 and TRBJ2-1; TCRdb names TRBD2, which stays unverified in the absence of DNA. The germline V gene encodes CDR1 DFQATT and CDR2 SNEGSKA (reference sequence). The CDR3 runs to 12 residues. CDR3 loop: CSWAGGNNEQFF.

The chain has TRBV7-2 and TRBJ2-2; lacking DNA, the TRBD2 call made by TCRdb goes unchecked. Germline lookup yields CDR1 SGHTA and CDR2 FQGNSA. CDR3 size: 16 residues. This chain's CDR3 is CASSLLLGLGTGELFF.

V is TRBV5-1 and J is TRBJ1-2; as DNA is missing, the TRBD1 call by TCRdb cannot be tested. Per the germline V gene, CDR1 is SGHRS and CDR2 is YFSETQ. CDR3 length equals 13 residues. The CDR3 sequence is CASRRDRGNGYTF.

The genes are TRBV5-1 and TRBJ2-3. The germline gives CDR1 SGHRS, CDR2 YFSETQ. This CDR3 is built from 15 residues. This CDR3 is CASRPLGREPDTQYF.